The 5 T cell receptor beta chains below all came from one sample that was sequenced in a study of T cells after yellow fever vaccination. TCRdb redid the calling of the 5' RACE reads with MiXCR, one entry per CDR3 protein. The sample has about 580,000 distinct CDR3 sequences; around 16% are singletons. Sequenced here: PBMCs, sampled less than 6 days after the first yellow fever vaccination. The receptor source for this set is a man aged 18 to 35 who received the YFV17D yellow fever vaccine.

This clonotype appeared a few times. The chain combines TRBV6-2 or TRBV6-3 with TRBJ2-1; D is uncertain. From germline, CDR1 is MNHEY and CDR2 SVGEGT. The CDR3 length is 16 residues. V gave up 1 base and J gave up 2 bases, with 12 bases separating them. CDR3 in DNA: TGTGCCAGCAGTTACTATAGTTTATCCCCCTACAATGAGCAGTTCTTC. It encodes CASSYYSLSPYNEQFF.

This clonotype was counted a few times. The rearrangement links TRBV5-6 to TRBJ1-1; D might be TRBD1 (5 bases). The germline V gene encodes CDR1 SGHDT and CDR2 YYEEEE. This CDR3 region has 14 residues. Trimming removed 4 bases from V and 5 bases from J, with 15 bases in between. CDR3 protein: CASSGDRRGTEAFF. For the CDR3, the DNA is TGTGCCAGCAGCGGGGACCGGCGGGGGACTGAAGCTTTCTTT. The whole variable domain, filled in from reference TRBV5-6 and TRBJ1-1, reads DAGVTQSPTHLIKTRGQQVTLRCSPKSGHDTVSWYQQALGQGPQFIFQYYEEEERQRGNFPDRFSGHQFPNYSSELNVNALLLGDSALYLCASSGDRRGTEAFFGQGTRLTVV.

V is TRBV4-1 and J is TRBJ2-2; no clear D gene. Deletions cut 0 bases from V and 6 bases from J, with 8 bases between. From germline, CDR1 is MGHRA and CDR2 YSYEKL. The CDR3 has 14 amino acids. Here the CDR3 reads CASSQDSQAGELFF. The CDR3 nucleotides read TGCGCCAGCAGCCAAGATTCCCAGGCCGGGGAGCTGTTTTTT.

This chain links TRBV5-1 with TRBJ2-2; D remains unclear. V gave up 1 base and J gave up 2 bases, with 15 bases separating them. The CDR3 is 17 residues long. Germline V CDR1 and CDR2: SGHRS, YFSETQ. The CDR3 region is CASSLRGVVGNTGELFF. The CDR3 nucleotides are TGCGCCAGCAGCTTGAGAGGAGTTGTAGGAAACACCGGGGAGCTGTTTTTT.

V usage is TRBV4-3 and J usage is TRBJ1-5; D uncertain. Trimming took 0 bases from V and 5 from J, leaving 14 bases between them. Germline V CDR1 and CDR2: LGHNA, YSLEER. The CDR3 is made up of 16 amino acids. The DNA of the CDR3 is TGCGCCAGCAGCCAAGATTTAAATCGGAGGGATCAGCCCCAGCATTTT. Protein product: CASSQDLNRRDQPQHF.